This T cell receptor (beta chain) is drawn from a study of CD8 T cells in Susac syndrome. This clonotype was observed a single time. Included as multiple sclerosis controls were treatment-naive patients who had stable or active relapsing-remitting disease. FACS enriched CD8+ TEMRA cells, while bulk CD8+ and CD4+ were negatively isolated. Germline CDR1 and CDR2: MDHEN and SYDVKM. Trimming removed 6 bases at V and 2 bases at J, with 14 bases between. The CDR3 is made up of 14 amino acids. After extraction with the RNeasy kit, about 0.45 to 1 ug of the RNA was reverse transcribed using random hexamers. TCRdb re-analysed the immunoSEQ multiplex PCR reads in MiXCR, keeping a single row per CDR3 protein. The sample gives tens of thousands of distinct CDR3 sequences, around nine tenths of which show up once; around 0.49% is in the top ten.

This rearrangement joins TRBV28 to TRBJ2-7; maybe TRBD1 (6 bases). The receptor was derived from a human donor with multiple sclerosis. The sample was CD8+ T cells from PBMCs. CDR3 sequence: CASRLQGRTYEQYF. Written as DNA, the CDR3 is TGTGCCAGCAGATTACAGGGCAGGACCTACGAGCAGTACTTC. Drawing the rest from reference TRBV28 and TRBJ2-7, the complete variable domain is DVKVTQSSRYLVKRTGEKVFLECVQDMDHENMFWYRQDPGLGLRLIYFSYDVKMKEKGDIPEGYSVSREKKERFSLILESASTNQTSMYLCASRLQGRTYEQYFGPGTRLTVT.